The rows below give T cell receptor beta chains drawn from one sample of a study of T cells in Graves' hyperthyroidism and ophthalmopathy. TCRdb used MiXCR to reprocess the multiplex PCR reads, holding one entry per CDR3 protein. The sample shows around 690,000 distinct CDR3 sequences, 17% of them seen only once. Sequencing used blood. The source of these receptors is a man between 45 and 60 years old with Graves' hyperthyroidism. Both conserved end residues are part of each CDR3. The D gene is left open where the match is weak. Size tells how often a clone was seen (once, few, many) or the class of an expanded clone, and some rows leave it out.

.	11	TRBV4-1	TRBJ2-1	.	TGCGCCAGCAGCCAAGGCGATGAGCAGTTCTTC	CASSQGDEQFF
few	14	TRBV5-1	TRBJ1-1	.	TGCGCCAGCACCCCCCTGGCAGGGAACACTGAAGCTTTCTTT	CASTPLAGNTEAFF
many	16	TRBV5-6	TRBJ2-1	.	TGTGCCAGCAGCTTGTGGTGGTACGTCGGAGACAATGAGCAGTTCTTC	CASSLWWYVGDNEQFF
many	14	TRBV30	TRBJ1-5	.	TGTGCCTGGAGTACCGGTCTTAGCAATCAGCCCCAGCATTTT	CAWSTGLSNQPQHF
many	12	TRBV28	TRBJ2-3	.	TGTGCCAGCAGGACTAGCACAGATACGCAGTATTTT	CASRTSTDTQYF
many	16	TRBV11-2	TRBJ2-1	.	TGTGCCAGCAGCCCCCAAGGGGCGGGAACGCCCAATGAGCAGTTCTTC	CASSPQGAGTPNEQFF
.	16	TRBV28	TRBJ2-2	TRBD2	TGTGCCAGCAGTTTACCTGCGGGAGGGGAGGTCGGGGAGCTGTCTTTT	CASSLPAGGEVGELSF
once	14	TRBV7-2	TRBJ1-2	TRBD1	TGTGCCAGCAGCCCCCGGACAGGGGATTATGGCTACACCTTC	CASSPRTGDYGYTF
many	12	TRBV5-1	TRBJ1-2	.	TGCGCCAGCAGTTCCGGAACTGATGGCTACACCTTC	CASSSGTDGYTF
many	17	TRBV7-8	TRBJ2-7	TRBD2	TGTGCCAGCAGCTTACCCCGGACTAGCGGGAGCTCCTACGAGCAGTACTTC	CASSLPRTSGSSYEQYF
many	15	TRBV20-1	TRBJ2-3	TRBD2	TGCAGTGCCGACGGTTTAGCGGGACGCACAGATACGCAGTATTTT	CSADGLAGRTDTQYF
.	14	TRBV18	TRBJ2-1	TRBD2	TGTTCCAGCTCAGGGAGTAGCGGGAATGATGAGCAGTTCTTC	CSSSGSSGNDEQFF
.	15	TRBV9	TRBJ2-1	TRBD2	TGTGCCAGCAGTAGGCGGGAGCTTTCTCGAAATGAGCAGTTCTTC	CASSRRELSRNEQFF
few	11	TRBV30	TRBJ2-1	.	TGTGCCTGGAGTGGAAGGCGTGAGCAGTTCTTC	CAWSGRREQFF
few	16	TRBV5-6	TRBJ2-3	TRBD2	TGTGCCAGCAGCTTGGCTAGCGGGAGTAGAACAGATACGCAGTATTTT	CASSLASGSRTDTQYF
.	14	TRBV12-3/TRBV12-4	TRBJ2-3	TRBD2	TGTGCCAGCACCCCGACTAGCCCCACAGATACGCAGTATTTT	CASTPTSPTDTQYF
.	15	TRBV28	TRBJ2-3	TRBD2	TGTGCCAGCAGTTCGACTAGCGGGAGACCAGATACGCAGTATTTT	CASSSTSGRPDTQYF
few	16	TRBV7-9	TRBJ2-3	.	TGTGCCAGCAGCTCCCTCGACATGATTATCACAGATACGCAGTATTTT	CASSSLDMIITDTQYF
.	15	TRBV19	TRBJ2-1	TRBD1	TGTGCCAGTAGTATCGTGGGACAGGGGAGGGATGAGCAGTTCTTC	CASSIVGQGRDEQFF
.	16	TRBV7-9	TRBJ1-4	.	TGTGCCAGCAGCACGCACGGGAAGGGGGGTCGGGAAAAACTGTTTTTT	CASSTHGKGGREKLFF
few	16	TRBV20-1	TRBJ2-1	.	TGCAGTGCTAGTCCCCCCCGCGGGAACTCCTACAATGAGCAGTTCTTC	CSASPPRGNSYNEQFF
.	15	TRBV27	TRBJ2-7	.	TGTGCCAGCAGTGCGGGCCGGGACACGCGGTACGAGCAGTACTTC	CASSAGRDTRYEQYF
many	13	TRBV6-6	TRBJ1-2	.	TGTGCCAGCAGTTACATAGGGCGCGATGGCTACACCTTC	CASSYIGRDGYTF
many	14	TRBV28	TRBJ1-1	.	TGTGCCAGCATTGGAGGGGCCCTGAACACTGAAGCTTTCTTT	CASIGGALNTEAFF
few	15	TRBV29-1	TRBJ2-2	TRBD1	TGCAGCGTCCGGGGTGGGGACAGCTACACCGGGGAGCTGTTTTTT	CSVRGGDSYTGELFF
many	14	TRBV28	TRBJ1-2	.	TGTGCCACCGAGAAACCGGGCCCTGCTTATGGCTACACCTTC	CATEKPGPAYGYTF
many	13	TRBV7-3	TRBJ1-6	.	TGTGCCAGCAGCGCCGTTATGGGCTCACCCCTCCACTTT	CASSAVMGSPLHF
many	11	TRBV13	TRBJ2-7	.	TGTGCCAGCTCGACAGCTTACGAGCAGTACTTC	CASSTAYEQYF
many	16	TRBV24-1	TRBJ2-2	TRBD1	TGTGCCACCAGTGACCAGGAACAGGGGGAAACCGGGGAGCTGTTTTTT	CATSDQEQGETGELFF
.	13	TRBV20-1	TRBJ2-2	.	TGCAGTGTTAAGGGGATTGGGACCGGGGAGCTGTTTTTT	CSVKGIGTGELFF
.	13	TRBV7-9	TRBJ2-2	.	TGTGCCAGCAGCTTAGAATCACTCCGGGAGCTGGTTTTT	CASSLESLRELVF
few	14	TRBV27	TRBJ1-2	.	TGTGCCAGCAGTTTCGACAGATTTAACTATGGCTACACCTTC	CASSFDRFNYGYTF
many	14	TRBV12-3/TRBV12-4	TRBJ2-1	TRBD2	TGTGCCAGCAGTTTTTTAGCGGGAGATGATGAGCAGTTCTTC	CASSFLAGDDEQFF
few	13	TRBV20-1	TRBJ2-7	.	TGCAGTGCTCTCAGTCTGGACTCCTACGAGCAGTACTTC	CSALSLDSYEQYF
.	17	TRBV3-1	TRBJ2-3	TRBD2	TGTGCCAGCAGCCAAGACCTAGCGGGAGGGATCACAGATACGCAGTATTTT	CASSQDLAGGITDTQYF
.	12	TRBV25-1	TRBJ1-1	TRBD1	TGTGCCAGCAGTTCATTGGACAGGGGAGCTTTCTTT	CASSSLDRGAFF
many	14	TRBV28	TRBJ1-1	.	TGTGCCAGCATCTCGAAGGGGTTGAACACTGAAGCTTTCTTT	CASISKGLNTEAFF
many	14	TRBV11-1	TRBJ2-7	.	TGTGCCAGCAGCCCGGAGGGGAGGACCTACGAGCAGTACTTC	CASSPEGRTYEQYF
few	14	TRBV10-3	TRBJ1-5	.	TGTGCCATCAGTGCGGGGGCAGGGGTACAGCCCCAGCATTTT	CAISAGAGVQPQHF
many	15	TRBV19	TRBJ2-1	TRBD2	TGTGCCAGTAGTATAGCGGGAGGAAAGTACAATGAGCAGTTCTTC	CASSIAGGKYNEQFF
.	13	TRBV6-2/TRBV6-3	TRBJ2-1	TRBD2	TGTGCCAGCAGCAGGACTAGCGGGGTTCCTCAGTTCTTC	CASSRTSGVPQFF
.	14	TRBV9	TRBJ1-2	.	TGTGCCAGCAGCCCGATTGGTGGGAGCTATGGCTACACCTTC	CASSPIGGSYGYTF
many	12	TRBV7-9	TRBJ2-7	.	TGTGCCAGCAGCTTTGGTCCCGGCGAGCAGTACTTC	CASSFGPGEQYF
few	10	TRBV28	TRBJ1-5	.	TGTGCCAGCAGTTTACAGCCCCAGCATTTT	CASSLQPQHF
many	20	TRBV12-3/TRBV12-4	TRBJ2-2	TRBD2	TGTGCCAGCAGTCCCCTCGCGGGAGACTCTCATCACTTAGCGTGGGGGGAGCTGTTTTTT	CASSPLAGDSHHLAWGELFF
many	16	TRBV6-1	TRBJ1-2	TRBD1	TGTGCCAGCAGAAGGACCGGGACAGGGGAACCTTATGGCTACACCTTC	CASRRTGTGEPYGYTF
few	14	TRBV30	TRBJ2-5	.	TGTGCCTGGAGTCGGGGCGGGTCACAAGAGACCCAGTACTTC	CAWSRGGSQETQYF
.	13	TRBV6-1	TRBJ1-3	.	TGTGCCAGCAGTGTAGCCCCTGGAAACACCATATATTTT	CASSVAPGNTIYF
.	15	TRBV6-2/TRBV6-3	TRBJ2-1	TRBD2	TGTGCCAGCAGTTACTCTCTAGCGGCATACAATGAGCAGTTCTTC	CASSYSLAAYNEQFF
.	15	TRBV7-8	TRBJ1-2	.	TGTGCCAGCAGCGACAAAGGAGTCGGGACGTATGGCTACACCTTC	CASSDKGVGTYGYTF
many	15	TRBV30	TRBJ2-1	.	TGTGCCTGGAAAGTGGGGGGACAGCCCTACAATGAGCAGTTCTTC	CAWKVGGQPYNEQFF
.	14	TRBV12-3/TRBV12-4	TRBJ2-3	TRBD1	TGTGCCAGCAGTCACGACAGGACAGGAGATACGCAGTATTTT	CASSHDRTGDTQYF
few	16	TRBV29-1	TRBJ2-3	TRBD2	TGCAGCGTCGTACTTCTAGCGGTCTCTAGCACAGATACGCAGTATTTT	CSVVLLAVSSTDTQYF
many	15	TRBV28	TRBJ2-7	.	TGTGCCAGCAGTTTAGGGCAGGTTAACTCCTACGAGCAGTACTTC	CASSLGQVNSYEQYF
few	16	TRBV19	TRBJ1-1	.	TGTGCCAGTACCCCGCGGCTCAGGCAGGGAGGCACTGAAGCTTTCTTT	CASTPRLRQGGTEAFF
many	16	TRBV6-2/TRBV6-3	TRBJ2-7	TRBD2	TGTGCCAGCAGTTACGTGCTCGGCGGGAGCAGGTACGAGCAGTACTTC	CASSYVLGGSRYEQYF